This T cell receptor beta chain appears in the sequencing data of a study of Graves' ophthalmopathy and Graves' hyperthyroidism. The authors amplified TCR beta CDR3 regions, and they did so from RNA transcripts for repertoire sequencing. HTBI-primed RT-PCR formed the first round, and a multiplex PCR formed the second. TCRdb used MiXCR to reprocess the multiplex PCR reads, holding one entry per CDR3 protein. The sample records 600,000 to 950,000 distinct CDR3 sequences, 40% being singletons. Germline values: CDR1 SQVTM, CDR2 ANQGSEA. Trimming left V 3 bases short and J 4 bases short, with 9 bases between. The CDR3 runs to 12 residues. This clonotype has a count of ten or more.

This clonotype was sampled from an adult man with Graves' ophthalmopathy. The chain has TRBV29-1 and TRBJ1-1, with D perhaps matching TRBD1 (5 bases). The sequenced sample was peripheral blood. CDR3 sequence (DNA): TGCAGCGTTGATGAGCAGGGCACTGAAGCTTTCTTT. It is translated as CSVDEQGTEAFF. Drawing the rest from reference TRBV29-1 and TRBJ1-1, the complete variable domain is SAVISQKPSRDICQRGTSLTIQCQVDSQVTMMFWYRQQPGQSLTLIATANQGSEATYESGFVIDKFPISRPNLTFSTLTVSNMSPEDSSIYLCSVDEQGTEAFFGQGTRLTVV.